This paragraph reports one T cell receptor (beta chain). This sample was taken from a study of blood T cell repertoires in COVID-19. Study-level background: From the United States, Italy and Spain came samples of acute and convalescent COVID-19. In each case, the material was cDNA or gDNA derived from T cells, B-cell-depleted T cells, or PBMCs.

In the source study's methods: Scientists estimated how many nucleated cells there were by amplifying reference gene primers. The table came from immunoSEQ multiplex PCR; TCRdb's copy has only in-frame clones and leaves some out. V and J calls plus clone size are reproduced from that table; the DNA served to infer D and trimming. The sample has some 30,000 clones, 65% to 90% seen once; the top ten hold under 8%. CDR1 SGHRS and CDR2 YFSETQ come from the germline V gene. This CDR3 contains 15 residues. V lost 4 bases, J lost 0 bases, and 13 bases lay in between. The sample comprised peripheral blood. The origin of this receptor is a man between 60 and 75 years old with active COVID-19. The rearrangement joins TRBV5-1 to TRBJ1-1; D may be TRBD1 (6 bases). For the CDR3, the DNA is TGCGCCAGCAGCAACCAACAGGGAGTGAACACTGAAGCTTTCTTT. Protein product: CASSNQQGVNTEAFF.